This TCR beta chain was sequenced for a study of cytomegalovirus exposure and HLA in healthy donors listed by TCRdb under 2017. Context from the whole study: According to an earlier analysis of 550 to 750 of the donors, 150 million to 200 million T cells yielded some 110 million unique TCR beta sequences and about 300 Gb of sequence data. The study profiled the T cell repertoires of approximately 700 subjects by immunosequencing and related them to cytomegalovirus serostatus. A later analysis re-examined previously published TCR beta repertoires from about 670 donors and added high-resolution HLA genotyping to investigate patterns of TCR occurrence. Among about 360 genotyped donors of the cohort, an average of about 240,000 unique TCR beta nucleotide sequences were sequenced per donor, 15% to 20% of them non-productive. HLA typing covered class I and class II loci at four-digit resolution. Donor age, sex, ethnicity and CMV serostatus were compiled alongside the repertoire data. An early release covering about 600 HLA-typed donors comprised about 300 gigabases of sequencing data and tens of millions of unique TCR sequences. The aim of the study was to test whether cataloging public T cell receptors could identify signatures of past pathogen exposure. A later genetic analysis took genome-wide SNP genotypes for about three fifths of the roughly 670 donors and used that subset as a discovery cohort. Of the 350 to 400 genotyped donors, roughly 80% fell in the genetic ancestry cluster associated with self-reported Caucasian donors. High-throughput TCR immunosequencing, statistical association of individual TCRs with disease status, and machine learning were combined to predict cytomegalovirus infection status. Rather than drawing on any new phenotypic data, the later analysis identified candidate immune exposures from TCR beta sequences and the way those sequences occurred across donors. A handful of DR-DQ haplotypes were handled as single units for association and clustering because linkage in the cohort was strong. Every repertoire in the discovery cohort had been generated on one and the same sequencing platform. An earlier analysis of some 500 of the donors applied high-throughput TCR beta sequencing to assess whether each TCR beta V gene segment acted as functional or pseudogenic. Typing coverage differed by locus: A, B, C, DRB1 and DQB1 were typed in roughly 620-640 donors, DQA1 in around 500, DPA1 in roughly 590, and DPB1 in 450 to 480. A separate validation cohort of over 95 different subjects was used in addition to the 666-subject first cohort. Broader findings and caveats from the paper: A later genetic analysis associated a missense DCLRE1C variant with V-gene and J-gene trimming of TCR beta chains, and an independent cohort replicated the association. Most TCR sequences were seen in very few donors, while some public TCRs were found in many individuals. Cytomegalovirus status was reported to be diagnosed by the classifier with high specificity and sensitivity in both the original and validation cohorts. For the cohort, immune exposure information was limited to CMV serostatus. The earlier analysis of almost 600 of the donors excluded around 17 rarely observed V segments, including chromosome 9 orphons, because counts were too low. A total of about 180 TCR beta chains were listed by the study as associated with cytomegalovirus. A further reported finding was that TCR beta sequences accurately predicted the HLA-A and HLA-B alleles for most subjects in the first cohort. A later analysis associated 15,000 to 20,000 TCR beta sequences with specific HLA alleles at a false discovery rate of 0.05. Only TCR beta chains were sequenced in this cohort, and the absence of alpha or paired-chain data limited detectable features. In a later analysis, HLA-associated TCR beta chains showed more clonal expansion and lower generation probabilities than non-associated chains that were equally common. Assigning TCR associations to individual alleles was difficult when HLA alleles, especially DR and DQ, strongly co-occurred. Because some donors lacked HLA typing at each locus, the association tests relied only on the typed subset. According to a later analysis, TCR association rates differed among HLA loci, with DRB1 alleles showing the most associated TCRs and HLA-C alleles showing the fewest. Broadly in line with IMGT annotations, most TCR beta V segments showed up in productive rearrangements about 90% or about 30% of the time in an earlier analysis of 450 to 600 of the donors. A cluster of highly shared sequence variants was judged likely to represent a technical artifact of the sequencing pipeline. Correlated functional status among segregating V segments might be attributable to linkage disequilibrium, but an unknown experimental factor could not be ruled out. Compared with the approximately 700-donor mean, donors in an Asian-associated ancestry cluster had fewer N-insertions in productive TCRs, according to a later genetic analysis. The 87-base-pair reads could not distinguish some IMGT-functional V segments, including TRBV6-2 and TRBV6-3, so those segments were excluded. The authors suggested that the approach could potentially be generalized to other disease states and immunological phenotypes. In vitro tests confirmed that a few of the cytomegalovirus-associated TCR beta chains recognize cytomegalovirus antigens. According to a later analysis, parvovirus B19, influenza, CMV and Epstein-Barr virus appeared linked to several top co-occurrence clusters. In a later analysis, most CMV-associated TCR beta chains were found to appear HLA-restricted, with HLA associations seemingly driven largely by CMV exposure. Presence/absence analyses assumed roughly uniform sequencing depth across donors, an assumption that may not hold.

The germline ends are 8 bases apart after V is trimmed by 3 bases and J by 0 bases. Measured from the cysteine to the phenylalanine, the CDR3 is 14 residues long. Just CDR3 DNA is preserved here, 42 bases in frame from base 1. Looking up the germline V gene (reference sequence) yields CDR1 SGHNT and CDR2 YYREEE. About this clone itself: Which antigen it targets is not known. Per-nucleotide qualities are absent, and no much larger clonotype sits a single base away. Other DNA sequences of this sample code for an identical CDR3.

The cohort consisted of 650 to 700 healthy bone marrow donors. At the time of sampling, all cohort members were nominally healthy, though unrecorded immune exposures were likely present. The donor tested CMV seronegative, placing the donor among the 300 to 400 seronegative members of the cohort. Each donor provided a peripheral blood sample, and peripheral blood mononuclear cells were used for TCR beta sequencing. Genomic DNA extraction from the blood cell samples was performed with the Qiagen DNeasy Blood Extraction Kit. Library preparation used the immunoSEQ multiplex PCR assay. For the multiplex PCR, a mixture combining 60 forward primers for TCR Vbeta segments and 13 reverse primers for TCR Jbeta segments was used. Amplification of the CDR3 region of rearranged TCR beta genes was performed with a multiplex PCR assay on genomic DNA. On the Illumina HiSeq System, the amplified TCR beta libraries were sequenced as 87-base-pair reads. For the original study's pipeline: Across the roughly 600 repertoires, a later analysis counted tens of millions of unique TCR beta chains, 8.5 million to 12 million of which were shared by at least two donors. A nearest-neighbor algorithm error-corrected the raw reads and collapsed the reads into unique sequences, merging closely related sequences to remove PCR and sequencing errors. Alignment of CDR3 sequences to IMGT reference sequences was used to assign V, D and J gene segments. Each retained sequence needed at least a six-nucleotide match to both a V gene segment and a J gene segment. A rearrangement counted as productive if the CDR3 had no stop codons and remained in frame with V and J, and every other rearrangement counted as non-productive. CDR3 was defined by IMGT convention, running from the second conserved V-encoded cysteine to the conserved J-encoded phenylalanine. The earlier analysis of about 570 of the donors excluded any sequence lacking an unambiguous match to a single V gene segment. In an earlier analysis of several hundred of the donors, V segments were called functional above 56.7% productive rearrangements and were called segregating when the between-donor standard deviation exceeded 5%. A statistical classification framework was developed to diagnose cytomegalovirus status using the catalog of TCR beta chain sequences. In a later analysis, V and J genes were assigned by comparing TCR nucleotide sequences against IMGT/GENE-DB human TR gene sequences. In a later analysis, CDR3 sequences and most-parsimonious VDJ recombination scenarios were assigned using the TCRdist pipeline. In a later analysis, every TCR beta chain was defined by the combination of its CDR3 amino acid sequence and its V-gene family, and reads without a unique V-gene family were dropped. To address suspected cross-contamination and a sequencing artifact, a later analysis removed some 620 highly shared, low-generation-probability nucleotide sequences. For each public chain, a later analysis derived a clonal expansion index from normalized ranks of inferred template counts within each repertoire. In a later analysis, generation probabilities were computed using a VDJ recombination model fitted to out-of-frame rearrangements, and the results were checked against IGoR. In a later analysis, hypergeometric tests were used to score TCR-TCR, TCR-HLA and TCR-CMV co-occurrence, with a repertoire-size bias correction applied to TCR pairs. To estimate false discovery rates, a later analysis permuted the HLA or CMV assignments 20 times. In a later analysis, co-occurring TCRs were grouped with DBSCAN, and TCRdist sequence similarity was added when clustering was performed within HLA-allele-positive subsets. Repertoires with fewer than 30,000 or more than 120,000 public chains were left out of co-occurrence clustering, as were about 5 repertoires with anomalous nucleotide sharing. Not all clones reach the TCRdb copy of this immuneACCESS table, which keeps in-frame sequences only. Checked studies attribute under half of the gap to unresolved V genes and leave the rest unexplained. V, J and clone size reflect that table, while D and trimming were determined from the DNA. The sample has 200,000 to 250,000 clones on record, around 80% of them singletons. About 0.58% of the sample goes to the ten largest clones.

The rearrangement joined TRBV5-4 to TRBJ2-3; TRBD2 is possibly the D segment (6 matching bases). The sequencing input was PBMCs. The receptor was derived from a woman aged 35 to 49 in good health and CMV-seronegative. The DNA sequence reads TGTGCCAGCAGCTGGGACTCTAGCACAGATACGCAGTATTTT. This encodes CASSWDSSTDTQYF.